The clone carrying this T cell receptor beta chain has only a few counts. The antigen is undetermined. One end of the junction is discordant with germline, which a read error may explain. These data come from a study of metastatic and nonmetastatic thyroid tumors. TCRdb re-called the PCR reads with MiXCR. The table includes about 85,000 clones, approximately 9% detected once. Study findings and constraints: Reports indicated that malignant thyroid tumors showed significantly higher TCR beta diversity than benign nodules did, in blood and tumor.

The CDR3 covers 15 residues. The germline V gene has CDR1 MNHEY and CDR2 SVGAGI. None of the patients had undergone any treatment ahead of thyroid surgery. The sequenced sample was blood. The chain couples TRBV6-5 to TRBJ1-2; D is possibly TRBD1 (6 bases). The TCR was taken from a female donor with papillary thyroid cancer or a benign thyroid nodule (not recorded which). Some clones in this sample may be carry-over from other donors' samples. This CDR3 is CASSYRGGATYRYTF. DNA of the CDR3: TGTGCCAGCAGTTATCGTGGGGGCGCAACCTATCGCTACACCTTC.